Sequencing of this T cell receptor beta chain was carried out in a study of T cell responses to AZD1222 COVID-19 vaccine. Clones were read by immunoSEQ multiplex PCR, and TCRdb kept only the in-frame ones, dropping some. The table lists 150,000 or so clones, 90% of them singletons. The ends were cut back, 0 bases at V and 1 base at J, with 6 bases in the middle. Germline V lookup: CDR1 GTSNPN, CDR2 SVGIG (reference sequence). The CDR3 runs to 13 residues. The TCR comes from an adult in good health. The rearrangement links TRBV30 to TRBJ2-5; unclear D gene. The sequencing used peripheral blood, collected on day 0 of AZD1222 vaccination. CDR3 sequence: CAWSVLTQETQYF. The CDR3 nucleotides read TGTGCCTGGAGTGTATTAACCCAAGAGACCCAGTACTTC.